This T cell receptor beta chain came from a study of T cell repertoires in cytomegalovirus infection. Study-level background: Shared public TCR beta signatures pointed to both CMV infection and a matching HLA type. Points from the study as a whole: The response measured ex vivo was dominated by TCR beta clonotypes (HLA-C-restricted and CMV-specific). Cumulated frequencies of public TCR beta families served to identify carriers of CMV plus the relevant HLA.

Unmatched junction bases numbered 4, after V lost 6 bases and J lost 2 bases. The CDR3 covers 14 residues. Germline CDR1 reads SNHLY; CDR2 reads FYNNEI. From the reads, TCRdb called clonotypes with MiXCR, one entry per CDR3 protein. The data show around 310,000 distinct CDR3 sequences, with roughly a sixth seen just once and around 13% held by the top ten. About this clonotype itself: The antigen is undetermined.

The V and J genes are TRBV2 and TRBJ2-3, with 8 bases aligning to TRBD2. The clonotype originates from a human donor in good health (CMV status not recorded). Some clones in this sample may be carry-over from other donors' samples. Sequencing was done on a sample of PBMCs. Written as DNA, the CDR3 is TGTGCCAGCAGGGGACTAGGGGTCACAGATACGCAGTATTTT. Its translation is CASRGLGVTDTQYF.